The 28 T cell receptor beta chains in this list originate from one sample, sequenced in a study of cytomegalovirus exposure and HLA in healthy donors. Researchers ran the PCR with 60 Vbeta and 13 Jbeta primers. Measured with immunoSEQ multiplex PCR; TCRdb has only the in-frame clones, and not every one. The table shows some 150,000 clones, with about 80% occurring only once. The material sequenced was PBMCs. All receptors derive from a woman aged 50 to 60 in good health and CMV-seropositive.

The chain carries TRBV10-2 and TRBJ2-7; 7 nucleotides match TRBD1. Germline trimming cut 5 bases from V and 2 bases from J; bases unmatched to any gene: 3. From germline, CDR1 is WSHSY and CDR2 SAAADI. The CDR3 covers 13 residues. The CDR3 DNA sequence: TGCGCCAGCAGTCCGACAGGGCCCTACGAGCAGTACTTC. Its translation is CASSPTGPYEQYF.

This clone was observed a single time. The gene calls are TRBV7-9 and TRBJ1-5, with D hard to call. With 1 base removed from V and 4 bases from J, the gap between germline ends came to 8 bases. In germline, CDR1 is SEHNR, CDR2 FQNEAQ (reference sequence). This CDR3 is built from 14 residues. DNA of the CDR3: TGTGCCAGCAGCTTAGGTTCCGTGAATCAGCCCCAGCATTTT. Its translation: CASSLGSVNQPQHF. The whole variable domain, remainder taken from reference TRBV7-9 and TRBJ1-5, is DTGVSQNPRHKITKRGQNVTFRCDPISEHNRLYWYRQTLGQGPEFLTYFQNEAQLEKSRLLSDRFSAERPKGSFSTLEIQRTEQGDSAMYLCASSLGSVNQPQHFGDGTRLSIL.

The chain employs TRBV5-4 and TRBJ2-1, with 7 bases matching TRBD1. The CDR3 contains 15 residues. V gave up 8 bases and J gave up 4 bases; unmatched junction bases: 12. Germline assignment: CDR1 SGHNT and CDR2 YYREEE (reference sequence). The CDR3 here is CASSSGTAAYNEQFF. The CDR3 bases are TGTGCCAGTTCGTCCGGGACAGCAGCTTACAATGAGCAGTTCTTC.

J is TRBJ2-1 and V is TRBV2, with 14 bases aligning to TRBD2. V shed 6 bases, J shed 5 bases, and the junction held 6 bases outside the gene matches. Germline V gene lookup returns CDR1 SNHLY and CDR2 FYNNEI. There are 16 residues in the CDR3. The CDR3 spells CASRGTSGGQNNEQFF. The CDR3 DNA sequence: TGTGCCAGCAGAGGGACTAGCGGGGGCCAAAACAATGAGCAGTTCTTC.

V and J are TRBV7-2 and TRBJ1-5, with no clear D. Trimming pared 5 bases from V and 2 bases from J, leaving 13 bases between. Germline V gives CDR1 SGHTA, CDR2 FQGNSA. This CDR3 is 15 amino acids long. In DNA form, the CDR3 reads TGTGCCAGCAGCACCGACGCGGGAGGCAATCAGCCCCAGCATTTT. Translated, it gives CASSTDAGGNQPQHF.

This clone has a single count. The DNA for the CDR3 is TGTGCCACCGGGTCCGGGACATTGGAGTCCTACGAGCAGTACTTC. Encoded protein: CATGSGTLESYEQYF. This chain uses TRBV15 with TRBJ2-7, with D possibly TRBD1 on 6 matching bases. CDR1 and CDR2 (germline): LNHNV, YYDKDF (reference sequence). This CDR3 contains 15 residues. V dropped 8 bases and J dropped 1 base, with 18 bases sitting between them. The full variable domain, rest sourced from reference TRBV15 and TRBJ2-7, is DAMVIQNPRYQVTQFGKPVTLSCSQTLNHNVMYWYQQKSSQAPKLLFHYYDKDFNNEADTPDNFQSRRPNTSFCFLDIRSPGLGDTAMYLCATGSGTLESYEQYFGPGTRLTVT.

The CDR3 nucleotides read TGTGCCATCAGTGAGCCGCGCGGGGGGGCTGGCACAGATACGCAGTATTTT. Translating gives CAISEPRGGAGTDTQYF. This rearrangement joins TRBV10-3 to TRBJ2-3; TRBD2 aligns across 9 bases. Per the germline V gene, CDR1 is ENHRY and CDR2 is SYGVKD. The CDR3 extends over 17 amino acids. V was clipped by 2 bases and J by 1 base; unmatched bases: 7.

The chain joins TRBV10-2 to TRBJ1-6, with 8 bases that match TRBD1. The V and J ends lost 6 bases and 7 bases, in that order; junction bases with no gene match: 8. Germline V gene sequence: CDR1 WSHSY, CDR2 SAAADI. The CDR3 is 15 amino acids. The CDR3 protein is CASSSGTGENSPLHF. The CDR3 nucleotides read TGCGCCAGCAGCTCCGGGACAGGCGAGAATTCACCCCTCCACTTT.

The rearrangement joins TRBV5-5 to TRBJ1-1; TRBD1 aligns across 12 bases. With V trimmed by 2 bases and J by 5 bases, 7 bases remained unmatched. The CDR3 totals 16 residues. Germline lookup yields CDR1 SGHKS and CDR2 YYEKEE (reference sequence). The chain's CDR3 is CASSLAGTGGKTEAFF. The DNA of the CDR3 is TGTGCCAGCAGCTTAGCGGGGACAGGGGGCAAAACTGAAGCTTTCTTT. The full variable domain, in which reference TRBV5-5 and TRBJ1-1 provide the parts outside the CDR3, is DAGVTQSPTHLIKTRGQQVTLRCSPISGHKSVSWYQQVLGQGPQFIFQYYEKEERGRGNFPDRFSARQFPNYSSELNVNALLLGDSALYLCASSLAGTGGKTEAFFGQGTRLTVV.

This sequence joins TRBV30 and TRBJ1-2; 10 positions agree with TRBD1. Germline V gives CDR1 GTSNPN, CDR2 SVGIG (reference sequence). V lost 2 bases, J lost 4 bases, and 10 bases stayed unmatched. The CDR3 has 16 residues. This CDR3 reads CAWSRTGGASVYGYTF. The CDR3 DNA sequence: TGTGCCTGGAGTCGGACAGGGGGTGCCTCCGTCTATGGCTACACCTTC.

This clone appeared once. V gene TRBV2 combines with J gene TRBJ1-2; 12 bases are a match to TRBD1. V was pared by 5 bases and J by 5 bases, with 9 bases of the junction left unmatched. This CDR3 comprises 16 residues. Germline V lookup: CDR1 SNHLY, CDR2 FYNNEI. This chain's CDR3 is CASSREGQGAIYGYTF. Here the CDR3 DNA reads TGTGCCAGCAGTAGAGAGGGACAGGGGGCAATATATGGCTACACCTTC. Complete variable domain (other parts from reference TRBV2 and TRBJ1-2): EPEVTQTPSHQVTQMGQEVILRCVPISNHLYFYWYRQILGQKVEFLVSFYNNEISEKSEIFDDQFSVERPDGSNFTLKIRSTKLEDSAMYFCASSREGQGAIYGYTFGSGTRLTVV.

The chain carries TRBV30 and TRBJ2-7; D is possibly TRBD2 (5 bases). The V end lost 0 bases, the J end lost 5 bases, and 14 bases lay between the germline ends. Germline V gene data show CDR1 as GTSNPN and CDR2 as SVGIG (reference sequence). The CDR3 spans 14 residues. The CDR3 sequence is CAWSVPESGDEQYF. The CDR3 nucleotides read TGTGCCTGGAGTGTTCCAGAGAGCGGCGACGAGCAGTACTTC. Supplemented by reference TRBV30 and TRBJ2-7, the full variable domain reads SQTIHQWPATLVQPVGSPLSLECTVEGTSNPNLYWYRQAAGRGLQLLFYSVGIGQISSEVPQNLSASRPQDRQFILSSKKLLLSDSGFYLCAWSVPESGDEQYFGPGTRLTVT.

The CDR3 reads CASSYGGSNYGYTF. The CDR3 bases are TGTGCCAGTAGTTACGGGGGATCTAACTATGGCTACACCTTC. This sequence joins TRBV19 and TRBJ1-2, with D perhaps TRBD1 (5 bases). The CDR3 covers 14 residues. V was clipped by 5 bases and J by 0 bases, with 10 bases between them. Germline V lookup: CDR1 LNHDA, CDR2 SQIVND (reference sequence).

The rearrangement joins TRBV6-6 to TRBJ2-3; D might be TRBD1 (5 bases). The CDR3 runs to 13 residues. V lost 6 bases and J lost 4, with 11 bases in between. The V gene's germline CDR1 is MNHNY and CDR2 SVGAGI (reference sequence). The DNA of the CDR3 is TGTGCCAGCAGGGTAGGGGCAGCAGATACGCAGTATTTT. Translating it yields CASRVGAADTQYF.

The chain employs TRBV9 and TRBJ2-2, with a tentative D call TRBD2 (6 bases). The germline V gene has CDR1 SGDLS and CDR2 YYNGEE. The CDR3 runs to 14 residues. V was cut by 3 bases and J by 3 bases, with 9 bases left in between. CDR3 in amino acids: CASSAGGDTGELFF. The CDR3 bases are TGTGCCAGCAGCGCCGGAGGGGACACCGGGGAGCTGTTTTTT.

CDR3 in amino acids: CASRATGELFF. The CDR3 DNA sequence: TGTGCCAGCAGGGCCACCGGGGAGCTGTTTTTT. The V call is TRBV11-2, the J call TRBJ2-2; D is undetermined. The germline V gene has CDR1 SGHAT and CDR2 FQNNGV. The V and J ends lost 6 bases and 4 bases respectively, with 3 bases between them. The CDR3 runs to 11 residues.

There are a few counts of this clone. Other nucleotide sequences from this sample produce the same CDR3. The chain recombines TRBV5-1 with TRBJ1-4; 8 bases are shared with TRBD1. CDR1 SGHRS and CDR2 YFSETQ come from the germline V gene. Trimming at V came to 0 bases and at J to 5 bases, leaving 0 bases not matched to a gene. The CDR3 runs 14 residues. CDR3 bases: TGCGCCAGCAGCTTGGGACAGGGGAATGAAAAACTGTTTTTT. Translating gives CASSLGQGNEKLFF.

The J gene is TRBJ2-5, the V gene TRBV5-6; 7 bases align to TRBD1. The DNA end is more similar to TRBJ2-7, so the J call may be wrong. In germline, CDR1 is SGHDT, CDR2 YYEEEE. The CDR3 sequence is 14 residues long. Here the CDR3 reads CASSPLTGTYEQYF. CDR3 DNA sequence: TGTGCCAGCAGCCCCCTGACAGGGACGTACGAGCAGTACTTC.

The chain combines TRBV25-1 with TRBJ1-3, with D perhaps TRBD1 (6 bases). From germline, CDR1 is MGHDK and CDR2 SYGVNS. The ends were cut back, 4 bases at V and 4 bases at J, with 14 bases in the middle. The CDR3 is 15 amino acids. Here the CDR3 DNA reads TGTGCCAGCAGTGGAGAACAGGGCGCCGGAAACACCATATATTTT. Translated, it gives CASSGEQGAGNTIYF. Looking up the rest from reference TRBV25-1 and TRBJ1-3 gives the full variable domain: EADIYQTPRYLVIGTGKKITLECSQTMGHDKMYWYQQDPGMELHLIHYSYGVNSTEKGDLSSESTVSRIRTEHFPLTLESARPSHTSQYLCASSGEQGAGNTIYFGEGSWLTVV.

The V gene is TRBV11-2, the J gene TRBJ1-2; 7 bases match TRBD1. There are 14 residues in the CDR3. CDR1 and CDR2 from the germline V gene are SGHAT and FQNNGV. V gave up 4 bases and J gave up 3 bases; unmatched junction bases: 5. The CDR3 loop reads CASSSNRGDYGYTF. Here the CDR3 DNA reads TGTGCCAGCAGCTCCAACAGGGGTGACTATGGCTACACCTTC.

This chain connects TRBV7-8 to TRBJ2-3; TRBD2 might be the D (5 bases). Per the germline V gene, CDR1 is SGHVS and CDR2 is FQNEAQ. The length of the CDR3 is 15 residues. V was shortened by 4 bases and J by 4 bases, with 15 bases between the two germline ends. The DNA of the CDR3 is TGTGCCAGCAGCTCCCGGAGGTTGACCGCAGATACGCAGTATTTT. Its translation is CASSSRRLTADTQYF.

The chain links TRBV30 to TRBJ2-3; TRBD1 matches at 9 bases. Germline CDR1 GTSNPN, CDR2 SVGIG (reference sequence). Trimming removed 2 bases from V and 6 bases from J; junction bases left unmatched: 15. The CDR3 contains 17 residues. The CDR3 nucleotides are TGTGCCTGGAGTCTGAGAACCGGGACAGGGCTAGAGGATACGCAGTATTTT. Translated: CAWSLRTGTGLEDTQYF.

The rearrangement uses TRBV9 and TRBJ2-2; 14 positions match TRBD2. J lost 4 bases, V lost 4 bases, and 3 bases had no gene match. The CDR3 extends over 16 amino acids. The germline CDR1 and CDR2 sequences are SGDLS and YYNGEE. The CDR3 region is CASSRTSGGRTGELFF. DNA of the CDR3: TGTGCCAGCAGCAGGACTAGCGGGGGGCGCACCGGGGAGCTGTTTTTT.

The chain is built from TRBV4-2 and TRBJ2-7; TRBD2 matches 12 bases. This CDR3 has 15 residues. CDR1 is LGHNA, CDR2 YNFKEQ, per germline. The V and J ends lost 5 bases and 4 bases, in that order; junction bases with no gene match: 6. In DNA form, the CDR3 reads TGTGCCAGCAGCTTCAAGACTAGCGGGGGTTACGAGCAGTACTTC. As protein: CASSFKTSGGYEQYF.

The chain carries TRBV19 and TRBJ2-2, with D perhaps TRBD1 (5 bases). Germline V gene sequence: CDR1 LNHDA, CDR2 SQIVND (reference sequence). This CDR3 has 13 amino acids. The ends were cut back, 6 bases at V and 5 bases at J, with 10 bases in the middle. Here the CDR3 reads CASRRQTTGELFF. CDR3 DNA sequence: TGTGCCAGTAGAAGACAGACGACCGGGGAGCTGTTTTTT.

V gene TRBV2 combines with J gene TRBJ2-7, with TRBD1 identical over 8 bases. Germline V gives CDR1 SNHLY, CDR2 FYNNEI. V lost 5 bases and J lost 2; bases outside the gene matches: 8. This CDR3 has 15 amino acids. In nucleotides, the CDR3 is TGTGCCAGCAGTCCAGGGACAGGCGTCCCCTACGAGCAGTACTTC. Its translation: CASSPGTGVPYEQYF.

V gene TRBV13 combines with J gene TRBJ2-7, with D perhaps matching TRBD1 (5 bases). Germline lookup yields CDR1 PRHDT and CDR2 FYEKMQ (reference sequence). Trimming stripped 5 bases from V and 3 bases from J, with 14 bases between. The CDR3 sequence is 14 residues long. The chain's CDR3 is CASSPFSQVYEQYF. The CDR3 DNA is TGTGCCAGCAGCCCATTTTCACAGGTCTACGAGCAGTACTTC.

The chain couples TRBV4-3 to TRBJ1-4; 7 bases fit TRBD1. J lost 0 bases, V lost 4 bases, and 17 bases had no gene match. The length of the CDR3 is 20 residues. CDR1 and CDR2 from the germline V gene are LGHNA and YSLEER. For the CDR3, the DNA is TGCGCCAGCAGCCTGCGTCTAGGACAGGCCGGATTTGCAACTAATGAAAAACTGTTTTTT. Its translation: CASSLRLGQAGFATNEKLFF.